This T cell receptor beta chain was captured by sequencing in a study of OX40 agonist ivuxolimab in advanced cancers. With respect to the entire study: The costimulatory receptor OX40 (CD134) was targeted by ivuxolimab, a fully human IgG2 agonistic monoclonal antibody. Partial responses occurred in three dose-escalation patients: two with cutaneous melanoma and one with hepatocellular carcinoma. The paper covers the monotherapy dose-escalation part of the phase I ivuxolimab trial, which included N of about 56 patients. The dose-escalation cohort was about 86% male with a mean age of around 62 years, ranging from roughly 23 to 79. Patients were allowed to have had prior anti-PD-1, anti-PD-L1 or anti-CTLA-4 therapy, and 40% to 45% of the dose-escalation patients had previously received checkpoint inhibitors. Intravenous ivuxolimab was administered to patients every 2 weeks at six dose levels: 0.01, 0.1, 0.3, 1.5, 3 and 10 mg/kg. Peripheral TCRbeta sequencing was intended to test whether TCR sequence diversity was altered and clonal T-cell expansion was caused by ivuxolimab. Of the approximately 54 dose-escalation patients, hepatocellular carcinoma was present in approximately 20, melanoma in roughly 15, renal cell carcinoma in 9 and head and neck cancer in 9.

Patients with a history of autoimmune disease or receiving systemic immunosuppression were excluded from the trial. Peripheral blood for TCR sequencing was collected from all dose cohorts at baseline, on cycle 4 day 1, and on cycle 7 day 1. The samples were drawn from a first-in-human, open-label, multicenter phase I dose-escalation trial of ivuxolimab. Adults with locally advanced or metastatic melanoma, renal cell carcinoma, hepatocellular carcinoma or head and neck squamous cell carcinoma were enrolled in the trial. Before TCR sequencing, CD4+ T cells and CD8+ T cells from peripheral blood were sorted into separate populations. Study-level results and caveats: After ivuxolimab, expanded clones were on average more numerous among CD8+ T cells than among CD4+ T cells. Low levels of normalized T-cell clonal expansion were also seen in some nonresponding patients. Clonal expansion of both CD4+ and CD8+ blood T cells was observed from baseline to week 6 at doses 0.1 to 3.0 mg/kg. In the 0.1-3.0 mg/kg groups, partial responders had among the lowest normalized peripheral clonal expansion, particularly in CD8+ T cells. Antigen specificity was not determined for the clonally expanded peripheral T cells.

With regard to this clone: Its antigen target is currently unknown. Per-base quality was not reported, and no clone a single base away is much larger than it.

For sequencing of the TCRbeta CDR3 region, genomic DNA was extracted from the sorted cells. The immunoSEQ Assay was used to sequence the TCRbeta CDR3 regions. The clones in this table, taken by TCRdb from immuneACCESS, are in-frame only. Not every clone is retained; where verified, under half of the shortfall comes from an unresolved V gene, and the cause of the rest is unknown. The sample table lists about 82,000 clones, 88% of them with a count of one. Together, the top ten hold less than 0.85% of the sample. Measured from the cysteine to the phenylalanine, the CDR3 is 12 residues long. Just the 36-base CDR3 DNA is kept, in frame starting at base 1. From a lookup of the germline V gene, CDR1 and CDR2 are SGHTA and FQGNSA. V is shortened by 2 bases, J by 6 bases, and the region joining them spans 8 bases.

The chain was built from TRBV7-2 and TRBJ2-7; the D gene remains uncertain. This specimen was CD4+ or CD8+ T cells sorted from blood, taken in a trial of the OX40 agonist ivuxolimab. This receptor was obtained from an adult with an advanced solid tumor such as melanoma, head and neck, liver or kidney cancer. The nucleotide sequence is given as TGTGCCAGCAGCTTAAGTGGTAGCGAGCAGTACTTC. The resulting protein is CASSLSGSEQYF.